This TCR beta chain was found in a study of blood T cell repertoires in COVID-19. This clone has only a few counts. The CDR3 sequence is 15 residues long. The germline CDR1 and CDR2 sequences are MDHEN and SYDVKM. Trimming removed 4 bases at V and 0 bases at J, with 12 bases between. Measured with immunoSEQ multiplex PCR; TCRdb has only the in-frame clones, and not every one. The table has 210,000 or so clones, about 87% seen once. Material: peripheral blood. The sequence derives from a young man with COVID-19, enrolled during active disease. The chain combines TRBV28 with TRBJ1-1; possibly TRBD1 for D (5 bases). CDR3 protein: CASSYGGRMNTEAFF. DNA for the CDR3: TGTGCCAGCAGTTATGGGGGGAGGATGAACACTGAAGCTTTCTTT.